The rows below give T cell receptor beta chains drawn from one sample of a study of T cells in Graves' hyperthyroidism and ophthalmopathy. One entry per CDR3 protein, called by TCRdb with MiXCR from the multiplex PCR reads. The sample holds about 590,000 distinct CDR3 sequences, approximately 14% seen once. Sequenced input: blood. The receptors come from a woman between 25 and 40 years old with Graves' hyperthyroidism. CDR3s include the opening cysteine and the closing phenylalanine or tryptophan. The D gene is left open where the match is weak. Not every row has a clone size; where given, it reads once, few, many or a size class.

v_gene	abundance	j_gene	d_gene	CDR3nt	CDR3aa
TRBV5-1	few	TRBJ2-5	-	TGCGCCAGCGCGACTAGTAGGGCCAAAGAGACCCAGTACTTC	CASATSRAKETQYF
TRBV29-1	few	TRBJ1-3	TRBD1	TGCAGCGTTGTTGGGGACAGGGCCTCTGGAAACACCATATATTTT	CSVVGDRASGNTIYF
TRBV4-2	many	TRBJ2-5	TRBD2	TGTGCCAGCAGCCATAATCTAGCGGGAGAAGAGACCCAGTACTTC	CASSHNLAGEETQYF
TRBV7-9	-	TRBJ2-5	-	TGTGCCAGCAGCCCCCGAGGTGGGGGGCGAAGAGAAGAGACCCAGTACTTC	CASSPRGGGRREETQYF
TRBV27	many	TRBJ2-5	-	TGTGCCAGCACTCACGCTGGGGGCAGGCCCCAAGAGACCCAGTACTTC	CASTHAGGRPQETQYF
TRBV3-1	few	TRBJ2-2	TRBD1	TGTGCCAGCAGCCAGCGGACCGGGACAGGGGGTAGCACCGGGGAGCTGTTTTTT	CASSQRTGTGGSTGELFF
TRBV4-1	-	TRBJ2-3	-	TGCGCCAGCAGCCGAGATTGGGTGGGCAGCACAGATACGCAGTATTTT	CASSRDWVGSTDTQYF
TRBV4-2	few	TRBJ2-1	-	TGTGCCAGCAGCCAAGATCCCAGCAGGCCGCATGAGCAGTTCTTC	CASSQDPSRPHEQFF
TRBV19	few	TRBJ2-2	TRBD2	TGTGCCAGTAGTATGGGGCTAGCGGTGAACACCGGGGAGCTGTTTTTT	CASSMGLAVNTGELFF
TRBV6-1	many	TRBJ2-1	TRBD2	TGTGCCAGCGGGTGGAGCGGGAGGTCCTACAATGAGCAGTTCTTC	CASGWSGRSYNEQFF
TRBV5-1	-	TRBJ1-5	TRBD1	TGCGCCAGCAGCCCTACCGGGACAGTCAGCAATCAGCCCCAGCATTTT	CASSPTGTVSNQPQHF
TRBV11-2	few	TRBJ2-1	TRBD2	TGCGCCAGCAGCCAAGACCCCGGGGTAGCGGGAGCCCTCAATGAGCAGTTCTTC	CASSQDPGVAGALNEQFF
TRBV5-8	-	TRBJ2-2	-	TGTGCCAGCAGCCCCTATGAGGGGAGAGGCACCGGGGAGCTGTTTTTT	CASSPYEGRGTGELFF
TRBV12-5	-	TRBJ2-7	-	TGTGCTAGTGGTTTGGTACTGTTAATCGCCTTTCCCCAGGCCTACGAGCAGTACTTC	CASGLVLLIAFPQAYEQYF
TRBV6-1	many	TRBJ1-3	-	TGTGCCAGCAGTCCGTCCGCCGGGTCTGGAAACACCATATATTTT	CASSPSAGSGNTIYF
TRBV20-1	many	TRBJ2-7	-	TGCAGTGCTAGCGTGTGGAGCTCCTACGAGCAGTACTTC	CSASVWSSYEQYF
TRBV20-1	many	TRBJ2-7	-	TGCAGTGCTGTCGACTTAGAGCAGTACTTC	CSAVDLEQYF
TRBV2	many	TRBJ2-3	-	TGTGCCAGCAGTTCCCGCGCGCAGTATTTT	CASSSRAQYF
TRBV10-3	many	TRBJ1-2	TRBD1	TGTGCCATCAGCCCATCGCCCGGGACAGGGGGCTATGGCTACACCTTC	CAISPSPGTGGYGYTF
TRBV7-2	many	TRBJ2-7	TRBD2	TGTGCCAGCAGCTTATATCCTAGCGGGAGCTACGAGCAGTACTTC	CASSLYPSGSYEQYF
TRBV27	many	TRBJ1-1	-	TGTGCCAGCAGTTCCCGGGAATCGAACACTGAAGCTTTCTTT	CASSSRESNTEAFF
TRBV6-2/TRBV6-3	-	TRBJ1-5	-	TGTGCCAGCGACCGAGGGGGTTATAGCAATCAGCCCCAGCATTTT	CASDRGGYSNQPQHF
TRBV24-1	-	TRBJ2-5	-	TGTGCCACCAGTGGTTATACAGAGACCCAGTACTTC	CATSGYTETQYF
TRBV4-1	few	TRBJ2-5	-	TGCGCCAGCAGTACGGTGTTAGTAGAGACCCAGTACTTC	CASSTVLVETQYF
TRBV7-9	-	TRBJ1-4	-	TGTGCCAGCAGCTCACCCGGGGATTATCTGTATGAAAAACTGTTTTTT	CASSSPGDYLYEKLFF
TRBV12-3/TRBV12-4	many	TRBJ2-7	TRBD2	TGTGCCAGCAGTTCTTGGACTAGCGGGGGGTACGGCGAGCAGTACTTC	CASSSWTSGGYGEQYF
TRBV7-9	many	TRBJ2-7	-	TGTGCCAGCAGGAGGGCGGCGGGGCTCCCTGGCGAGCAGTACTTC	CASRRAAGLPGEQYF
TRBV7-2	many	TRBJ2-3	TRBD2	TGTGCCAGCAGCCCCTTTGGCGGGAGCTTTAGCACAGATACGCAGTATTTT	CASSPFGGSFSTDTQYF
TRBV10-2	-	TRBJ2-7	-	TGCGCCAGCAGTGTACAGGGTGGGTACGAGCAGTACTTC	CASSVQGGYEQYF
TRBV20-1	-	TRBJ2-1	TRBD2	TGCAGTGCGGAGGGGACTAGCGGGAGGGCCAATGAGCAGTTCTTC	CSAEGTSGRANEQFF
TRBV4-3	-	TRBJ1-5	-	TGCGCCAGCAGCCAAGATTGGGAGAATTATCAGCCCCAGCATTTT	CASSQDWENYQPQHF
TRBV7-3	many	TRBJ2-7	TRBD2	TGTGCCAGCAGCCCGCTAGCGGGAGGGCGGGAGCAGTACTTC	CASSPLAGGREQYF
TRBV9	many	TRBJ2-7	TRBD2	TGTGCCAGCAGCAGGACTAGCGGGAGCTCCTACGAGCAGTACTTC	CASSRTSGSSYEQYF
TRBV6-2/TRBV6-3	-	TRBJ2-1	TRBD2	TGTGCCAGCAGGGTAGCGGGAGGGAACTGGAATGAGCAGTTCTTC	CASRVAGGNWNEQFF